The 7 T cell receptor beta chains below were found in one sample sequenced in a study of blood T cell repertoires in COVID-19. Clones were sequenced by immunoSEQ multiplex PCR, and TCRdb holds only the in-frame ones, with some missing. The table has around 150,000 clones, around nine tenths seen once. The sequencing sample was made of peripheral blood. These receptors came from a woman in her seventies with COVID-19, enrolled during active disease.

About this clone: The junction departs from the called germline gene at one end, perhaps through a read error. The chain recombines TRBV9 with TRBJ2-7; D might be TRBD2 (5 bases). CDR3 size: 18 residues. Germline values: CDR1 SGDLS, CDR2 YYNGEE. CDR3 loop: CASSVSGGLALDSNEQYF. CDR3 bases: TGTGCCAGCAGCGTAAGTGGTGGACTGGCCCTGGACTCCAACGAGCAGTACTTC.

CDR3 region: CASSLQGAGNTIYF. The CDR3 DNA is TGTGCCAGCAGCCTACAGGGTGCCGGAAACACCATATATTTT. V usage is TRBV5-4 and J usage is TRBJ1-3; the D gene is possibly TRBD1 (6 bases). From germline, CDR1 is SGHNT and CDR2 YYREEE (reference sequence). This CDR3 comprises 14 residues. The ends were cut back, 4 bases at V and 4 bases at J, with 12 bases in the middle.

The V and J genes are TRBV6-6 and TRBJ2-7; the match to TRBD2 covers 12 bases. The CDR3 totals 16 residues. With 5 bases clipped from V and 1 base from J, the junction kept 6 bases outside the gene matches. Per the germline V gene, CDR1 is MNHNY and CDR2 is SVGAGI (reference sequence). The CDR3 loop reads CASSLSSGGVSYEQYF. The CDR3, as DNA: TGTGCCAGCAGTCTATCTAGCGGGGGGGTTTCCTACGAGCAGTACTTC.

This clone occurred once. V and J are TRBV5-1 and TRBJ2-7; 8 positions match TRBD1. The CDR3 length is 14 residues. Trimming cost V 4 bases and J 2 bases; bases outside gene matches: 5. Germline CDR1 SGHRS, CDR2 YFSETQ. CDR3 nucleotides: TGCGCCAGCAGCCCGGACAGGGCCCCCTACGAGCAGTACTTC. Translated, it gives CASSPDRAPYEQYF. The full variable domain, its missing parts supplied by reference TRBV5-1 and TRBJ2-7, is KAGVTQTPRYLIKTRGQQVTLSCSPISGHRSVSWYQQTPGQGLQFLFEYFSETQRNKGNFPGRFSGRQFSNSRSEMNVSTLELGDSALYLCASSPDRAPYEQYFGPGTRLTVT.

This sequence joins TRBV2 and TRBJ2-5; TRBD2 might be the D (5 bases). Germline CDR1 is SNHLY and CDR2 is FYNNEI. The CDR3 has 14 residues. Trimming removed 3 bases from V and 5 bases from J, with 13 bases in between. The CDR3 nucleotides read TGTGCCAGCAGTGAGTCGAGCGGCACGGAGACCCAGTACTTC. It codes for CASSESSGTETQYF.

This chain links TRBV5-5 with TRBJ2-7, with D perhaps matching TRBD1 (5 bases). Trimming pared 3 bases from V and 5 bases from J, leaving 12 bases between. There are 13 residues in the CDR3. Looked up from germline, CDR1 is SGHKS and CDR2 is YYEKEE (reference sequence). The CDR3 nucleotides read TGTGCCAGCAGCTGGACAAAGAAGCACGAGCAGTACTTC. Protein product: CASSWTKKHEQYF.

V is TRBV27 and J is TRBJ2-5; the D is unclear. The V end was cut by 5 bases, the J end by 0 bases, with 7 bases between. The CDR3 sequence is 13 residues long. Germline CDR1 MNHEY, CDR2 SMNVEV (reference sequence). The CDR3 coding sequence is TGTGCCAGCAGTCGTCGGTACCAAGAGACCCAGTACTTC. Protein sequence: CASSRRYQETQYF.